This T cell receptor (beta chain) was identified during a study of tumor-infiltrating lymphocytes in localized non-small cell lung cancer. CDR1 and CDR2 from the germline V gene are SEHNR and FQNEAQ (reference sequence). The CDR3 covers 16 residues. The germline V and J ends were trimmed by 1 base and 1 base, with 14 bases remaining between them. Libraries were prepared by immunoSEQ multiplex PCR; TCRdb keeps only in-frame clonotypes and omits some of them. This sample has around 6,500 clones, with about 80% found just once. This chain uses TRBV7-9 with TRBJ2-7; the D gene is possibly TRBD1 (5 bases). The sequenced sample was uninvolved lung tissue not adjacent to the tumor. The sequence came from a human donor with non-small cell lung cancer. The CDR3, as DNA: TGTGCCAGCAGCTTAGTCGGACCGAGACAGTCCTACGAGCAGTACTTC. It codes for CASSLVGPRQSYEQYF.